A selection of T cell receptor beta chains follows, all from one sample in a study of cytomegalovirus exposure and HLA in healthy donors. The data were produced by immunoSEQ multiplex PCR, yet TCRdb's version contains in-frame clones alone and is incomplete. The table has over 60,000 clones, over 90% seen once. The source material was PBMCs. The receptors shown here come from a woman between 18 and 30 years old in good health and CMV-seropositive. Both conserved end residues are part of each CDR3. A D gene is named only where the DNA matches it firmly. Size is stated for part of the rows, as once, few or many counts, or as a class when the clone is expanded.

J gene | V gene | CDR3 length | D gene | clone size | CDR3 DNA | CDR3 protein
TRBJ2-7 | TRBV4-3 | 15 | . | . | TGCGCCAGCAGCCAAGAAAGGTGGGGCGCCTACGAGCAGTACTTC | CASSQERWGAYEQYF
TRBJ2-1 | TRBV27 | 15 | TRBD1 | once | TGTGCCAGCAGTTTACGACAGGGGGTCCCTAATGAGCAGTTCTTC | CASSLRQGVPNEQFF
TRBJ1-3 | TRBV4-3 | 15 | . | . | TGCGCCAGCAGCCAACGAGGGGGCTCTGGAAACACCATATATTTT | CASSQRGGSGNTIYF
TRBJ2-1 | TRBV14 | 17 | TRBD2 | . | TGTGCCAGCAGCCAAGTGGCCGCGGGAGTTTCGTACAATGAGCAGTTCTTC | CASSQVAAGVSYNEQFF
TRBJ2-1 | TRBV12-5 | 15 | . | . | TGTGCTAGTGGGACAGATCCCGGCTCCTACAATGAGCAGTTCTTC | CASGTDPGSYNEQFF
TRBJ2-1 | TRBV15 | 13 | . | . | TGTGCCACCAATTCAGAGGAAAGTAATGAGCAGTTCTTC | CATNSEESNEQFF
TRBJ2-3 | TRBV5-1 | 14 | . | . | TGCGCCAGCAGCTTGGTCCCGAGCACAGATACGCAGTATTTT | CASSLVPSTDTQYF
TRBJ2-3 | TRBV6-4 | 15 | TRBD2 | . | TGTGCCAGCAGGGAGACTAGCGTGGGCACAGATACGCAGTATTTT | CASRETSVGTDTQYF
TRBJ2-7 | TRBV2 | 11 | . | . | TGTGCCAGCAGTCAGATGGGGGGACAGTACTTC | CASSQMGGQYF
TRBJ2-7 | TRBV13 | 14 | TRBD1 | . | TGTGCCAGCAGCCCCCGGGACAGGGCCTACGAGCAGTACTTC | CASSPRDRAYEQYF
TRBJ2-1 | TRBV7-9 | 17 | TRBD2 | . | TGTGCCAGCAGCTCCCGTCTTCCGGGACTAGCGGGAGAGGGGGAGTTCTTC | CASSSRLPGLAGEGEFF
TRBJ2-2 | TRBV12-5 | 17 | TRBD2 | . | TGTGCTAGTGGTTTGGCCACTAGCGGGAGTGATACCGGGGAGCTGTTTTTT | CASGLATSGSDTGELFF
TRBJ2-1 | TRBV2 | 16 | TRBD2 | . | TGTGCCAGCAGTGATACCGGGACTAGCGGGAGAAATGAGCAGTTCTTC | CASSDTGTSGRNEQFF
TRBJ1-2 | TRBV7-8 | 17 | TRBD1 | . | TGTGCCAGCAGCTTAGAAAAGACAGGGGCGTTCGAGGACGGCTACACCTTC | CASSLEKTGAFEDGYTF
TRBJ2-7 | TRBV7-9 | 17 | TRBD2 | . | TGTGCCAGCAGCTTAGCGATGGGCGGGAGTGGAACCTACGAGCAGTACTTC | CASSLAMGGSGTYEQYF
TRBJ1-2 | TRBV4-1 | 17 | . | . | TGCGCCAGCAGCCAAGATCCCCCGGGAGCAGCTAACTATGGCTACACCTTC | CASSQDPPGAANYGYTF
TRBJ2-2 | TRBV7-2 | 19 | TRBD2 | . | TGTGCCAGCAGCCAAGCCTCACTAGCGGGAGGGCCCGGCACCGGGGAGCTGTTTTTT | CASSQASLAGGPGTGELFF
TRBJ2-5 | TRBV14 | 18 | TRBD2 | . | TGTGCCAGCAGCCATTCCGGGACTACCAAACGAAATCGAGAGACCCAGTACTTC | CASSHSGTTKRNRETQYF
TRBJ2-5 | TRBV6-5 | 14 | TRBD2 | . | TGTGCCAGCCTACCACTAGCGGGAGGAAAGACCCAGTACTTC | CASLPLAGGKTQYF
TRBJ1-1 | TRBV9 | 13 | . | . | TGTGCCAGCAGCGTTTTAGTGAACACTGAAGCTTTCTTT | CASSVLVNTEAFF
TRBJ2-3 | TRBV15 | 15 | TRBD2 | . | TGTGCCACCAGCAGCATGGCGGGAGCTACAGATACGCAGTATTTT | CATSSMAGATDTQYF
TRBJ1-4 | TRBV6-4 | 16 | . | . | TGTGCCAGCAGTGAGGACAAGCACTCAACTAATGAAAAACTGTTTTTT | CASSEDKHSTNEKLFF
TRBJ2-5 | TRBV5-4 | 13 | TRBD1 | . | TGTGCCAGCAGCTGGAGACAGGGAGAGACCCAGTACTTC | CASSWRQGETQYF
TRBJ1-2 | TRBV6-6 | 14 | TRBD1 | . | TGTGCCAGCAGCAACAGGGGAATCGGCTATGGCTACACCTTC | CASSNRGIGYGYTF
TRBJ2-1 | TRBV30 | 11 | . | . | TGTGCCTGGAGTCCCCTATTAGAGCAGTTCTTC | CAWSPLLEQFF
TRBJ1-2 | TRBV9 | 15 | TRBD1 | . | TGTGCCAGCAGCTTAAACAGGGGGAATAACTATGGCTACACCTTC | CASSLNRGNNYGYTF
TRBJ1-5 | TRBV28 | 13 | TRBD1 | . | TGTGCCAGCAGGCTGACAGGGAAACAGCCCCAGCATTTT | CASRLTGKQPQHF
TRBJ2-6 | TRBV4-1 | 18 | . | . | TGCGCCAGCAGCCAAGAAGGGGCACCCCCCTCTGGGGCCAACGTCCTGACTTTC | CASSQEGAPPSGANVLTF
TRBJ2-1 | TRBV28 | 15 | TRBD2 | once | TGTGCCAGCAGTTTACTAGCGGGAGTGAGCAATGAGCAGTTCTTC | CASSLLAGVSNEQFF
TRBJ2-2 | TRBV19 | 15 | . | . | TGTGCCAGTAGTATAGTGGTCAGGGACACCGGGGAGCTGTTTTTT | CASSIVVRDTGELFF
TRBJ2-1 | TRBV10-3 | 12 | TRBD1 | . | TGTGCCATCAGTGAAGTGTCGACAGGGGCTCTCTTC | CAISEVSTGALF
TRBJ2-1 | TRBV5-1 | 14 | . | . | TGCGCCAGCAGCTTCCCAAGCGGCCTCAATGAGCAGTTCTTC | CASSFPSGLNEQFF
TRBJ1-2 | TRBV30 | 16 | . | . | TGTGCCTGGAGTGTACATGGAGCGGAAGCTAACTATGGCTACACCTTC | CAWSVHGAEANYGYTF
TRBJ2-1 | TRBV7-9 | 17 | TRBD2 | . | TGTGCCAGCAGCTTATCCCCCCTAGCGGGAACCGACAATGAGCAGTTCTTC | CASSLSPLAGTDNEQFF
TRBJ2-7 | TRBV28 | 14 | TRBD2 | . | TGTGCCAGCAGTTTTAGACTAGCGGGAAACGAGCAGTACTTC | CASSFRLAGNEQYF
TRBJ1-1 | TRBV4-2 | 16 | . | . | TGTGCCAGCAGCCAAGATAACCCGGGAGGGGGGGCTGAAGCTTTCTTT | CASSQDNPGGGAEAFF
TRBJ2-7 | TRBV4-3 | 15 | . | . | TGCGCCAGCAGCCCAGGGACTTCTAGCTCCTACGAGCAGTACTTC | CASSPGTSSSYEQYF
TRBJ2-7 | TRBV5-4 | 13 | . | . | TGTGCCAGCAGCTACGGACAGACCTACGAGCAGTACTTC | CASSYGQTYEQYF
TRBJ2-2 | TRBV5-4 | 16 | . | . | TGTGCCAGCAGCTTGGGACCAGGGGCTGACACCGGGGAGCTGTTTTTT | CASSLGPGADTGELFF
TRBJ2-1 | TRBV6-5 | 15 | TRBD2 | . | TGTGCCAGCACCTTGGGTGGTAGCGGGAGCGATGAGCAGTTCTTC | CASTLGGSGSDEQFF
TRBJ2-1 | TRBV6-1 | 15 | . | . | TGTGCCAGCAACACCTATAGCGGCCGTTACAATGAGCAGTTCTTC | CASNTYSGRYNEQFF
TRBJ2-1 | TRBV29-1 | 14 | . | . | TGCAGCGTTAGTAGCGGTCGACGCTACAATGAGCAGTTCTTC | CSVSSGRRYNEQFF